One and the same sample provided the 23 T cell receptor beta chains below, sequenced in a study of blood T cell repertoires in COVID-19. Assay: immunoSEQ multiplex PCR; the TCRdb copy retains only in-frame clones and omits some. Of more than 250,000 clones in the sample, 70% to 90% were seen once. Sequencing was performed on PBMCs or T cells enriched from blood (not recorded which). All receptors derive from a woman aged 25-40 years who had recovered from COVID-19.

This clone was seen once. This chain uses TRBV27 with TRBJ1-1, with TRBD1 identical over 7 bases. Germline CDR1 MNHEY, CDR2 SMNVEV (reference sequence). The CDR3 covers 16 residues. J lost 0 bases, V lost 5 bases, and 9 bases had no gene match. The CDR3 sequence is CASSPYRDSLNTEAFF. In DNA, the CDR3 is TGTGCCAGCAGTCCGTACCGGGACAGCTTGAACACTGAAGCTTTCTTT.

The chain is built from TRBV5-4 and TRBJ2-2; weak D call: TRBD2 (6 bases). Looked up from germline, CDR1 is SGHNT and CDR2 is YYREEE (reference sequence). V was shortened by 1 base and J by 0 bases, with 10 bases between the two germline ends. This CDR3 has 16 amino acids. CDR3 sequence: CASSLKASANTGELFF. DNA of the CDR3: TGTGCCAGCAGCTTGAAGGCTAGCGCGAACACCGGGGAGCTGTTTTTT.

V usage is TRBV30 and J usage is TRBJ1-2, with D maybe TRBD1 (6 bases). The CDR3 sequence is 15 residues long. The V end was cut by 1 base, the J end by 4 bases, with 16 bases between. Germline CDR1 reads GTSNPN; CDR2 reads SVGIG (reference sequence). CDR3 bases: TGTGCCTGGAGTGCACTGACACAGGGACGCTATGGCTACACCTTC. As protein: CAWSALTQGRYGYTF. Full variable domain (rest looked up from reference TRBV30 and TRBJ1-2): SQTIHQWPATLVQPVGSPLSLECTVEGTSNPNLYWYRQAAGRGLQLLFYSVGIGQISSEVPQNLSASRPQDRQFILSSKKLLLSDSGFYLCAWSALTQGRYGYTFGSGTRLTVV.

The chain employs TRBV29-1 and TRBJ2-2; D is undetermined. V lost 7 bases, J lost 4 bases, and 13 bases lay in between. The CDR3 is 13 amino acids. Germline V gene lookup returns CDR1 SQVTM and CDR2 ANQGSEA. The CDR3: CSGMRFATGELFF. DNA for the CDR3: TGCAGCGGGATGCGGTTCGCCACCGGGGAGCTGTTTTTT.

V gene TRBV9 combines with J gene TRBJ1-1, with 12 bases lining up with TRBD1. The CDR3 loop spans 15 amino acids. J lost 3 bases, V lost 4 bases, and 4 bases had no gene match. Germline CDR1 SGDLS, CDR2 YYNGEE. The CDR3 sequence: CASSRGDRGHTEAFF. CDR3 nucleotides: TGTGCCAGCAGCCGGGGGGACAGGGGGCACACTGAAGCTTTCTTT. Looking up the rest from reference TRBV9 and TRBJ1-1 gives the full variable domain: DSGVTQTPKHLITATGQRVTLRCSPRSGDLSVYWYQQSLDQGLQFLIQYYNGEERAKGNILERFSAQQFPDLHSELNLSSLELGDSALYFCASSRGDRGHTEAFFGQGTRLTVV.

V gene TRBV19 combines with J gene TRBJ2-1, with D uncertain. Trimming took 3 bases from V and 2 from J, leaving 8 bases between them. There are 14 residues in the CDR3. Germline assignment: CDR1 LNHDA and CDR2 SQIVND (reference sequence). The DNA of the CDR3 is TGTGCCAGTAGTATCCTAGTCCCCTACAATGAGCAGTTCTTC. Protein product: CASSILVPYNEQFF.

This CDR3 reads CAISDFSNEQFF. In DNA, the CDR3 is TGTGCCATCAGTGATTTTAGCAATGAGCAGTTCTTC. The chain joins TRBV10-3 to TRBJ2-1; D remains ambiguous. There are 12 residues in the CDR3. The germline V gene encodes CDR1 ENHRY and CDR2 SYGVKD. V was trimmed by 3 bases and J by 6 bases, leaving 6 bases between them.

The V and J genes are TRBV28 and TRBJ2-7, with 10 bases that match TRBD1. Germline CDR1 is MDHEN and CDR2 is SYDVKM. Trimming took 5 bases from V and 4 from J; bases not matched to a gene: 2. CDR3 size: 13 residues. This chain's CDR3 is CASSPGQGYEQYF. For the CDR3, the DNA is TGTGCCAGCAGTCCGGGACAGGGGTACGAGCAGTACTTC.

The chain joins TRBV19 to TRBJ2-5; D remains unclear. V gave up 5 bases and J gave up 4 bases, with 11 bases separating them. Per the germline V gene, CDR1 is LNHDA and CDR2 is SQIVND (reference sequence). This CDR3 comprises 13 residues. The CDR3 DNA is TGTGCCAGTAGTCCTAGTTTTGGAGAGACCCAGTACTTC. This encodes CASSPSFGETQYF. The full variable domain, completed using reference TRBV19 and TRBJ2-5, is DGGITQSPKYLFRKEGQNVTLSCEQNLNHDAMYWYRQDPGQGLRLIYYSQIVNDFQKGDIAEGYSVSREKKESFPLTVTSAQKNPTAFYLCASSPSFGETQYFGPGTRLLVL.

The chain is built from TRBV9 and TRBJ1-1, with 8 bases fitting TRBD1. Germline V CDR1 and CDR2: SGDLS, YYNGEE. This CDR3 region has 14 residues. The ends lost 5 bases at V and 1 base at J; junction bases unmatched: 4. Here the CDR3 DNA reads TGTGCCAGCAGTACAGGGGGGTGGAACACTGAAGCTTTCTTT. Protein product: CASSTGGWNTEAFF.

This clone was seen only once. The rearrangement joins TRBV7-8 to TRBJ1-2; TRBD1 might be the D (5 bases). The ends were cut back, 5 bases at V and 3 bases at J, with 13 bases in the middle. Germline-derived CDR1 and CDR2 are SGHVS and FQNEAQ. The CDR3 is 14 amino acids. The CDR3 nucleotides read TGTGCCAGCAGCCGAGACAGACGATACTATGGCTACACCTTC. Its protein is CASSRDRRYYGYTF.

In its sample, this clone was seen once. CDR3: CASSPLDGYTF. DNA of the CDR3: TGTGCCAGCTCCCCCCTTGATGGCTACACCTTC. V usage is TRBV18 and J usage is TRBJ1-2; D is undetermined. Germline values: CDR1 KGHSH, CDR2 LQKENI. CDR3 length: 11 residues. Trimming stripped 6 bases from V and 6 bases from J, with 8 bases between.

The chain carries TRBV19 and TRBJ1-6; 11 nucleotides match TRBD1. The CDR3 contains 16 residues. J gave up 10 bases and V 8 bases, and 13 bases lay outside the gene matches. The germline gives CDR1 LNHDA, CDR2 SQIVND (reference sequence). For the CDR3, the DNA is TGTGCCAGTTCACACCCGGACAGGGGGCGCGGATCACCCCTCCACTTT. It translates to CASSHPDRGRGSPLHF.

The genes are TRBV7-2 and TRBJ2-5, with TRBD2 matching 9 bases. The CDR3 totals 14 residues. J gave up 1 base and V 9 bases, and 6 bases lay outside the gene matches. The germline gives CDR1 SGHTA, CDR2 FQGNSA. DNA for the CDR3: TGTGCCAGTCGTCCAGCGGGGGGCCAAGAGACCCAGTACTTC. Translating it yields CASRPAGGQETQYF.

With regard to this clone: The same CDR3 can be traced to other DNA sequences in this sample. The V gene is TRBV10-3, the J gene TRBJ1-1, with 8 bases fitting TRBD1. CDR1 is ENHRY, CDR2 SYGVKD, per germline. This CDR3 contains 14 residues. The trim removed 4 bases at V and 3 bases at J, leaving 4 bases unmatched. CDR3 in DNA: TGTGCCATCAGTGGGACAGGGACAGACACTGAAGCTTTCTTT. The encoded protein is CAISGTGTDTEAFF.

The V and J genes are TRBV6-5 and TRBJ1-2; 9 bases line up with TRBD1. The CDR3 is made up of 15 amino acids. In germline, CDR1 is MNHEY, CDR2 SVGAGI. V trimming: 11 bases; J trimming: 8 bases; junction bases outside the gene matches: 18. CDR3 region: CALQGAGARAGGYTF. The CDR3 DNA follows: TGTGCCCTACAGGGGGCAGGGGCCCGTGCGGGGGGCTACACCTTC.

This clone was found a few times. Additional DNA sequences in this sample encode the identical CDR3. V gene TRBV6-1 combines with J gene TRBJ2-7, with TRBD2 as a possible D gene (6 bases). Germline CDR1 MNHNS, CDR2 SASEGT. The CDR3 length is 15 residues. V was cut by 1 base and J by 0 bases, with 10 bases left in between. CDR3 nucleotide sequence: TGTGCCAGCAGTGAAGGCGCGGGAAGCTCCTACGAGCAGTACTTC. Its protein product is CASSEGAGSSYEQYF.

Only one count was recorded for this clone. The CDR3 loop reads CASSISAGGWLFF. CDR3 nucleotides: TGTGCCAGTAGTATATCCGCGGGGGGTTGGCTGTTTTTT. This rearrangement joins TRBV19 to TRBJ2-2; 8 bases are shared with TRBD2. Germline V lookup: CDR1 LNHDA, CDR2 SQIVND (reference sequence). V shed 2 bases, J shed 13 bases, and the junction held 6 bases outside the gene matches. This CDR3 is 13 amino acids long.

The genes are TRBV5-6 and TRBJ2-1; the match to TRBD2 covers 10 bases. The CDR3 covers 16 residues. The germline CDR1 and CDR2 sequences are SGHDT and YYEEEE. V shed 7 bases, J shed 3 bases, and the junction held 10 bases outside the gene matches. Here the CDR3 DNA reads TGTGCCAGCTCAATTTTAGCGGGGGGCTTCTACAATGAGCAGTTCTTC. This sequence encodes CASSILAGGFYNEQFF.

The table lists this clone with a count of one. The chain links TRBV5-1 to TRBJ2-1, with D unresolved. This CDR3 is built from 15 residues. V was clipped by 0 bases and J by 0 bases, with 7 bases between them. The germline gives CDR1 SGHRS, CDR2 YFSETQ. The CDR3 reads CASSLALSSYNEQFF. The CDR3 region has the DNA TGCGCCAGCAGCTTGGCTCTTAGCTCCTACAATGAGCAGTTCTTC. The full variable domain, in which reference TRBV5-1 and TRBJ2-1 provide the parts outside the CDR3, is KAGVTQTPRYLIKTRGQQVTLSCSPISGHRSVSWYQQTPGQGLQFLFEYFSETQRNKGNFPGRFSGRQFSNSRSEMNVSTLELGDSALYLCASSLALSSYNEQFFGPGTRLTVL.

Only one count was recorded for this clone. The rearrangement links TRBV11-1 to TRBJ2-7; 7 bases line up with TRBD1. The CDR3 is 14 residues long. Germline V gene lookup returns CDR1 SGHAT and CDR2 FQDESV (reference sequence). The V gene end was trimmed by 1 base and the J gene end by 4 bases; junction bases not matched to a gene: 4. This CDR3 is CASSLGPGGYEQYF. In DNA form, the CDR3 reads TGTGCCAGCAGCTTAGGTCCAGGGGGATACGAGCAGTACTTC.

The chain uses TRBV7-3 and TRBJ1-1, with TRBD1 matching 8 bases. CDR1 and CDR2 from the germline V gene are SGHTA and FQGTGA. After removal of 4 bases from V and 7 bases from J, the junction contained 2 bases not matched to a gene. The CDR3 has 12 residues. CDR3 residues: CASSSGGGEAFF. The CDR3 DNA reads TGTGCCAGCAGCTCAGGGGGCGGTGAAGCTTTCTTT.

The rearrangement joins TRBV6-5 to TRBJ1-6; D is uncertain. The CDR3 loop spans 15 amino acids. Germline CDR1 is MNHEY and CDR2 is SVGAGI. V was clipped by 6 bases and J by 0 bases, with 9 bases between them. The CDR3 DNA reads TGTGCCAGCAGCCCCGGAGGCTCCTATAATTCACCCCTCCACTTT. It is translated as CASSPGGSYNSPLHF.